Listed below are T cell receptor beta chains from one sample, sequenced in a study of cytomegalovirus exposure and HLA in healthy donors. The table came from immunoSEQ multiplex PCR; TCRdb's copy has only in-frame clones and leaves some out. Altogether about 230,000 clones are present, roughly 78% being singletons, with the ten largest covering under 0.6%. The sequencing input was PBMCs. All receptors come from a boy under 18 in good health and CMV-seronegative. CDR3s include the opening cysteine and the closing phenylalanine or tryptophan. The D gene is left open where the match is weak. Size values are once, few and many counts, or a class for expanded clones, and some rows have none.

d_call: .; v_call: TRBV6-5; j_call: TRBJ2-3; clone_size: .; cdr3_nt: TGTGCCAGCAGGGGGCTAGCGTTTTCAGATACGCAGTATTTT; cdr3_aa: CASRGLAFSDTQYF
d_call: .; v_call: TRBV7-2; j_call: TRBJ2-1; clone_size: .; cdr3_nt: TGTGCCAGCAGCTTAGAAGGCCTAGGGGGTCCCCAGTTCTTC; cdr3_aa: CASSLEGLGGPQFF
d_call: TRBD2; v_call: TRBV11-1; j_call: TRBJ2-1; clone_size: .; cdr3_nt: TGTGCCAGCAGCTTAGGTCCGGCGGGAGGGTACTACAATGAGCAGTTCTTC; cdr3_aa: CASSLGPAGGYYNEQFF
d_call: .; v_call: TRBV7-8; j_call: TRBJ2-5; clone_size: .; cdr3_nt: TGTGCCAGCAGCTTCCAGGTCAGGTGGGAAGAGACCCAGTACTTC; cdr3_aa: CASSFQVRWEETQYF
d_call: TRBD2; v_call: TRBV27; j_call: TRBJ2-5; clone_size: .; cdr3_nt: TGTGCCACCGTGAGCGGGGGGTGGGGGACCCAGTACTTC; cdr3_aa: CATVSGGWGTQYF
d_call: .; v_call: TRBV2; j_call: TRBJ1-1; clone_size: .; cdr3_nt: TGTGCCAGCAATTACTTCGCTGAAGCTTTCTTT; cdr3_aa: CASNYFAEAFF
d_call: TRBD1; v_call: TRBV5-1; j_call: TRBJ2-2; clone_size: .; cdr3_nt: TGCGCCAGCAGTTATGGACAGGGGGATCTTTCGCGGGCCGGGGAGCTGTTTTTT; cdr3_aa: CASSYGQGDLSRAGELFF
d_call: .; v_call: TRBV5-8; j_call: TRBJ1-4; clone_size: .; cdr3_nt: TGTGCCAGCAGCTTTGGCGGGACTAATGAAAAACTGTTTTTT; cdr3_aa: CASSFGGTNEKLFF
d_call: .; v_call: TRBV5-6; j_call: TRBJ2-2; clone_size: .; cdr3_nt: TGTGCCAGCAGCGAGCAGGGGACGGGGGAGCTGTTTTTT; cdr3_aa: CASSEQGTGELFF
d_call: .; v_call: TRBV11-2; j_call: TRBJ1-1; clone_size: .; cdr3_nt: TGTGCCAGCAGCTTCCGGTCAGGGGACACTGAAGCTTTCTTT; cdr3_aa: CASSFRSGDTEAFF
d_call: .; v_call: TRBV29-1; j_call: TRBJ1-1; clone_size: .; cdr3_nt: TGCAGCGTTGCGGTGCGGTTTGGCACTGAAGCTTTCTTT; cdr3_aa: CSVAVRFGTEAFF
d_call: .; v_call: TRBV2; j_call: TRBJ2-2; clone_size: .; cdr3_nt: TGTGCCAGCAGAGAAGGAGGGGGGGGACCCACCGGGGAGCTGTTTTTT; cdr3_aa: CASREGGGGPTGELFF
d_call: TRBD1; v_call: TRBV30; j_call: TRBJ1-2; clone_size: .; cdr3_nt: TGTGCCTGGGATCAAGGACAGGTGGGCTTTTATGGCTACACCTTC; cdr3_aa: CAWDQGQVGFYGYTF
d_call: .; v_call: TRBV30; j_call: TRBJ2-7; clone_size: .; cdr3_nt: TGTGCCTGGAGGGATACTTACTACGAGCAGTACTTC; cdr3_aa: CAWRDTYYEQYF
d_call: .; v_call: TRBV2; j_call: TRBJ1-2; clone_size: .; cdr3_nt: TGTGCCAGCAGTGGAGAGTACTGGGGCTACACCTTC; cdr3_aa: CASSGEYWGYTF
d_call: TRBD1; v_call: TRBV10-1; j_call: TRBJ1-1; clone_size: few; cdr3_nt: TGCGCCAGCAGTCCTAAACTGGACAGGGGGCCTTTCTTT; cdr3_aa: CASSPKLDRGPFF
d_call: TRBD2; v_call: TRBV4-1; j_call: TRBJ2-7; clone_size: .; cdr3_nt: TGCGCCAGCAGTTCACTAGCGGGGGGGCCCCACGAGCAGTACTTC; cdr3_aa: CASSSLAGGPHEQYF
d_call: TRBD1; v_call: TRBV6-1; j_call: TRBJ1-1; clone_size: .; cdr3_nt: TGTGCCAGCAGCTGGACAGGGGGCATGAACACTGAAGCTTTCTTT; cdr3_aa: CASSWTGGMNTEAFF
d_call: .; v_call: TRBV2; j_call: TRBJ2-7; clone_size: .; cdr3_nt: TGTGCCAGCGGAAGCCTGGACACTTACGAGCGGTACTTC; cdr3_aa: CASGSLDTYERYF
d_call: TRBD2; v_call: TRBV5-1; j_call: TRBJ2-1; clone_size: .; cdr3_nt: TGCGCCAGCAGCTTGGTAGGACTAGCGGGGTACAATGAGCAGTTCTTC; cdr3_aa: CASSLVGLAGYNEQFF
d_call: .; v_call: TRBV6-6; j_call: TRBJ2-7; clone_size: .; cdr3_nt: TGTGCCAGCAGTTACTCAGGGGTCAGGGGCGAGCAGTACTTC; cdr3_aa: CASSYSGVRGEQYF
d_call: .; v_call: TRBV10-3; j_call: TRBJ1-4; clone_size: .; cdr3_nt: TGTGCCATCAGTGAGTCAAGGGGGACTAATGAAAAACTGTTTTTT; cdr3_aa: CAISESRGTNEKLFF
d_call: TRBD2; v_call: TRBV10-1; j_call: TRBJ2-1; clone_size: once; cdr3_nt: TGCGCCAGCAGTGAATTGGCGGGGGCCTACAATGAGCAGTTCTTC; cdr3_aa: CASSELAGAYNEQFF
d_call: TRBD2; v_call: TRBV7-2; j_call: TRBJ2-2; clone_size: .; cdr3_nt: TGTGCCAGCAGCTTAGTTGTGTCTAGCGGGAACACCGGGGAGCTGTTTTTT; cdr3_aa: CASSLVVSSGNTGELFF
d_call: TRBD2; v_call: TRBV7-8; j_call: TRBJ2-1; clone_size: .; cdr3_nt: TGTGCCAGCAGCTTACGACTAGCGGGGAAGTACAATGAGCAGTTCTTC; cdr3_aa: CASSLRLAGKYNEQFF
d_call: TRBD1; v_call: TRBV4-2; j_call: TRBJ2-7; clone_size: .; cdr3_nt: TGTGCCAGCAGCCAGCTCCAGACAGGGATTGGAGGCTACGAGCAGTACTTC; cdr3_aa: CASSQLQTGIGGYEQYF
d_call: TRBD2; v_call: TRBV11-2; j_call: TRBJ2-2; clone_size: .; cdr3_nt: TGTGCCAGCAGCCATAGCGGGATGGACACCGGGGAGCTGTTTTTT; cdr3_aa: CASSHSGMDTGELFF